This T cell receptor (beta chain) was identified in a study of beta chain features in type 1 diabetes. The study, taken as a whole, reports: Across patients, naive, central memory and Treg TCRB repertoires exhibited apparently greater similarity than was observed across healthy donors.

Isolated RNA was reverse transcribed in full, so expressed TCRB transcripts were sequenced. Clones were sequenced by immunoSEQ multiplex PCR, and TCRdb holds only the in-frame ones, with some missing. The repertoire holds roughly 350,000 clones, with approximately 10% as singletons. V gave up 7 bases and J gave up 8 bases, with 14 bases separating them. This CDR3 region has 12 residues. Germline loops: CDR1 MDHEN, CDR2 SYDVKM. This clone was seen a handful of times. Antigen specificity is unknown. Source material: naive CD4+ T cells from blood. The sequence was obtained from a young woman in good health. The chain employs TRBV28 and TRBJ1-1; a weak D match, TRBD1 (6 bases). The CDR3 reads CASTPRTAEAFF. CDR3 coding DNA: TGTGCCAGCACCCCCAGGACAGCAGAAGCTTTCTTT.